Listed below are T cell receptor beta chains from one sample, sequenced in a study of blood T cell repertoires in COVID-19. Method: immunoSEQ multiplex PCR; TCRdb's copy keeps in-frame clones and lacks some. The sample consists of roughly 170,000 clones, roughly 80% of them appearing once. The sequenced material came from PBMCs or T cells enriched from blood (not recorded which). The receptors come from a woman aged 45-65 years who had recovered from COVID-19. Both conserved end residues are part of each CDR3. A D gene is named only where the DNA matches it firmly. Rows give clone size only sometimes, using once, few, many, or a class for an expanded clone.

j_call clone_size d_call cdr3_length v_call cdr3_nt cdr3_aa
TRBJ1-5 . . 14 TRBV24-1 TGTGCCACCAGTGTTCCGGGACAAGGACAGCCCCAGCATTTT CATSVPGQGQPQHF
TRBJ2-5 . TRBD2 14 TRBV5-1 TGCGCCAGCAGCTTGGCCTCCGGGAGGGAGACCCAGTACTTC CASSLASGRETQYF
TRBJ2-3 many . 14 TRBV9 TGTGCCAGCAGCGCTGGGGGGGGGCCAGATACGCAGTATTTT CASSAGGGPDTQYF
TRBJ2-2 . . 13 TRBV12-3/TRBV12-4 TGTGCCAGCCAGACTACCTACACCGGGGAGCTGTTTTTT CASQTTYTGELFF
TRBJ2-5 . TRBD2 18 TRBV7-2 TGTGCCAGCAGCAGGACTAGCGGGGGGAGCACGATCAAAGAGACCCAGTACTTC CASSRTSGGSTIKETQYF
TRBJ2-5 . TRBD1 14 TRBV14 TGTGCCAGCAGCCAAGGCAGGGGGCGTGAGACCCAGTACTTC CASSQGRGRETQYF
TRBJ1-2 once TRBD1 14 TRBV11-2 TGTGCCAGCAGCCCCCGGACAGGGTGGTATGGCTACACCTTC CASSPRTGWYGYTF
TRBJ1-2 . TRBD1 14 TRBV6-2/TRBV6-3 TGTGCCAGCAGTTCGTGGGACAGGGGAAACGGCTACACCTTC CASSSWDRGNGYTF
TRBJ1-1 . . 15 TRBV6-5 TGTGCCAGCTCTCCTAGCGGACTTTTGAACACTGAAGCTTTCTTT CASSPSGLLNTEAFF
TRBJ1-4 . TRBD1 14 TRBV7-9 TGTGCCAGCAGCCATGGACAGGGTAATGAAAAACTGTTTTTT CASSHGQGNEKLFF
TRBJ2-1 . . 12 TRBV7-8 TGTGCCAGCAGCTGGACTCTCGATGAGCAGTTCTTC CASSWTLDEQFF
TRBJ2-1 . . 14 TRBV7-9 TGTGCCAGCAGCGGATGGACAGAGGTCGATGAGCAGTTCTTC CASSGWTEVDEQFF
TRBJ1-5 . . 14 TRBV5-5 TGTGCCAGCAGCTTGGTTGCTCTGCGGCAGCCCCAGCATTTT CASSLVALRQPQHF
TRBJ2-5 . . 16 TRBV9 TGTGCCAGCAGCCCCCGGGGGGCCAGGACCCAAGAGACCCAGTACTTC CASSPRGARTQETQYF
TRBJ1-1 . . 14 TRBV30 TGTGCCTGGATTACGTTAACAGGGTGGACTGAAGCTTTCTTT CAWITLTGWTEAFF
TRBJ1-3 . . 13 TRBV9 TGTGCCAGCAACAGGGACTCTGGAAACACCATATATTTT CASNRDSGNTIYF
TRBJ1-1 . . 11 TRBV29-1 TGCAGCGTTGAACAACCTATTGGAGCTTTCTTT CSVEQPIGAFF